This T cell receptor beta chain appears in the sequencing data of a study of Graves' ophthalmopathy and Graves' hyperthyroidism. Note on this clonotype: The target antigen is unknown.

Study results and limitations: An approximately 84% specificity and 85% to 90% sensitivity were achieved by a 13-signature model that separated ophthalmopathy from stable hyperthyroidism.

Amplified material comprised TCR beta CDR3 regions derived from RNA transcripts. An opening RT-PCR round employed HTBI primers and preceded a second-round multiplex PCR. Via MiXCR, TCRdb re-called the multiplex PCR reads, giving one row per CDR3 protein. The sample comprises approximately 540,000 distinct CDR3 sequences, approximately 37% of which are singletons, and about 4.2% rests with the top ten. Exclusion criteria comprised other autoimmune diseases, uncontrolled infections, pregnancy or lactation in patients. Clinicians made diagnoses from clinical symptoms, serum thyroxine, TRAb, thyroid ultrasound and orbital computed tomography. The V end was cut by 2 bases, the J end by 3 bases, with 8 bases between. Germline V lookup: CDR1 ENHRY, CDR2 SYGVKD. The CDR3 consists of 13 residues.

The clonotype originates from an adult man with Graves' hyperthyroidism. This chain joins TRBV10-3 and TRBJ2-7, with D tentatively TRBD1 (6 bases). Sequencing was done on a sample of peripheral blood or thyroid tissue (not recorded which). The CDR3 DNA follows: TGTGCCATCAGTGAGGGGACAAACTACGAGCAGTACTTC. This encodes CAISEGTNYEQYF.